These 8 T cell receptor beta chains originate from one sample sequenced in a study of human thymus T cells. Libraries were prepared by immunoSEQ multiplex PCR; TCRdb keeps only in-frame clonotypes and omits some of them. The table shows 54,000 or so clones, with 85% to 95% occurring only once. Sequences were obtained from blood. The receptors originated from a boy in the first two years of life with a congenital heart defect but otherwise immunologically healthy.

This sequence joins TRBV7-6 and TRBJ1-2, with D perhaps matching TRBD1 (5 bases). Germline V gene lookup returns CDR1 SGHVS and CDR2 FNYEAQ. CDR3 length: 14 amino acids. V lost 1 base and J lost 0, with 6 bases in between. The CDR3 bases are TGTGCCAGCAGCTTAGGACAGACTAACTATGGCTACACCTTC. Translating it yields CASSLGQTNYGYTF. The whole variable domain, remainder taken from reference TRBV7-6 and TRBJ1-2, is GAGVSQSPRYKVTKRGQDVALRCDPISGHVSLYWYRQALGQGPEFLTYFNYEAQQDKSGLPNDRFSAERPEGSISTLTIQRTEQRDSAMYRCASSLGQTNYGYTFGSGTRLTVV.

Remarks on this clone: This same CDR3 is encoded by further DNA sequences in the sample. The J gene is TRBJ2-7, the V gene TRBV10-3, with 9 bases that match TRBD1. The CDR3 has 14 residues. Trimming cost V 7 bases and J 5 bases; bases outside gene matches: 9. Germline V gene data show CDR1 as ENHRY and CDR2 as SYGVKD. The CDR3 DNA sequence: TGTGCCATCAAATTGGGACAGGGTGTCCACGAGCAGTACTTC. It codes for CAIKLGQGVHEQYF.

The rearrangement joins TRBV19 to TRBJ1-5; D is undetermined. The germline V and J ends were trimmed by 8 bases and 0 bases, with 8 bases remaining between them. Looked up from germline, CDR1 is LNHDA and CDR2 is SQIVND (reference sequence). This CDR3 has 13 residues. CDR3 protein: CASLGYSNQPQHF. The CDR3 coding sequence is TGTGCCAGTCTGGGTTATAGCAATCAGCCCCAGCATTTT. Full variable domain (remainder filled in from reference TRBV19 and TRBJ1-5): DGGITQSPKYLFRKEGQNVTLSCEQNLNHDAMYWYRQDPGQGLRLIYYSQIVNDFQKGDIAEGYSVSREKKESFPLTVTSAQKNPTAFYLCASLGYSNQPQHFGDGTRLSIL.

This chain uses TRBV5-1 with TRBJ2-1, with TRBD2 identical over 10 bases. This CDR3 spans 16 amino acids. CDR1 is SGHRS and CDR2 is YFSETQ in the germline V gene. V shed 7 bases, J shed 4 bases, and the junction held 11 bases outside the gene matches. CDR3 nucleotides: TGCGCCAGCGGATTCCGTGGACTAGCGGTATACAATGAGCAGTTCTTC. This gives the protein CASGFRGLAVYNEQFF.

V and J are TRBV9 and TRBJ1-1; TRBD1 might be the D (5 bases). Germline CDR1 reads SGDLS; CDR2 reads YYNGEE. V was shortened by 4 bases and J by 3 bases, with 16 bases between the two germline ends. The CDR3 covers 15 residues. The CDR3 DNA reads as TGTGCCAGCAGCCCCCGGGCCCTGGGGGACACTGAAGCTTTCTTT. This sequence encodes CASSPRALGDTEAFF.

The genes are TRBV7-2 and TRBJ2-7; TRBD2 might be the D (8 bases). Trimming stripped 8 bases from V and 0 bases from J, with 17 bases between. The CDR3 spans 15 residues. CDR1 and CDR2 (germline): SGHTA, FQGNSA. The CDR3 loop reads CASRYRGLDSYEQYF. DNA for the CDR3: TGTGCCAGCCGCTACAGGGGACTAGACTCCTACGAGCAGTACTTC.

CDR3 sequence (DNA): TGTGCCAGCAGCTTAGCAGGGGGCGCAGATCGGGAGACCCAGTACTTC. Amino acids: CASSLAGGADRETQYF. This rearrangement joins TRBV7-3 to TRBJ2-5; TRBD1 matches 8 bases. After removal of 2 bases from V and 5 bases from J, the junction contained 10 bases not matched to a gene. CDR1 and CDR2 from the germline V gene are SGHTA and FQGTGA. The CDR3 sequence is 16 residues long.

The chain joins TRBV4-2 to TRBJ2-1; no firm D call. CDR3 size: 15 residues. Trimming removed 0 bases from V and 0 bases from J, with 6 bases in between. Germline V gene lookup returns CDR1 LGHNA and CDR2 YNFKEQ. CDR3 nucleotide sequence: TGTGCCAGCAGCCAAGAAGTTGTCTCCTACAATGAGCAGTTCTTC. Amino acid sequence: CASSQEVVSYNEQFF.